The 32 T cell receptor beta chains in this list originate from one sample, sequenced in a study of CD8+ T cells in alopecia areata. Isolated RNA was reverse transcribed into cDNA used as the sequencing template. Produced via immunoSEQ multiplex PCR; TCRdb's table is partial and in-frame only. The data show about 98,000 clones, roughly two fifths seen once. Sequencing was carried out using CD4+ T cells sorted from blood. The origin of the receptors is a human donor with alopecia areata.

This chain uses TRBV4-1 with TRBJ2-7; 10 bases are shared with TRBD1. This CDR3 is 15 amino acids long. V dropped 0 bases and J dropped 7; count of bases not matched to a gene: 6. The germline V gene has CDR1 MGHRA and CDR2 YSYEKL. CDR3 sequence reads: CASSQEGTGAGEQYF. The CDR3 coding sequence is TGCGCCAGCAGCCAAGAAGGGACAGGGGCTGGAGAGCAGTACTTC.

Only a few counts were recorded for this clone. J is TRBJ2-3 and V is TRBV5-1; D call uncertain. CDR3 length equals 13 residues. V gave up 4 bases and J gave up 7 bases, with 13 bases separating them. Per germline, CDR1 SGHRS and CDR2 YFSETQ. The CDR3 DNA follows: TGCGCCAGCAGCCTCCTACACGCAAATACGCAGTATTTT. This codes for CASSLLHANTQYF.

Only a few counts were recorded for this clone. The genes are TRBV7-2 and TRBJ1-5; TRBD1 might be the D (5 bases). V was cut by 5 bases and J by 5 bases, with 10 bases left in between. Per the germline V gene, CDR1 is SGHTA and CDR2 is FQGNSA. The length of the CDR3 is 13 residues. DNA for the CDR3: TGTGCCAGCAGCCCCCGGGGCGATCAGCCCCAGCATTTT. It is translated as CASSPRGDQPQHF.

This clone was found a few times. The V call is TRBV30, the J call TRBJ1-2; maybe TRBD1 (5 bases). Trimming cost V 0 bases and J 4 bases, with 15 bases left between them. The CDR3 contains 15 residues. The V gene's germline CDR1 is GTSNPN and CDR2 SVGIG (reference sequence). Written as DNA, the CDR3 is TGTGCCTGGAGTGTACCCAGGGACGGGTCCTATGGCTACACCTTC. Residues: CAWSVPRDGSYGYTF.

The chain has TRBV29-1 and TRBJ2-7; D gene unclear. The V gene lost 6 bases and the J gene lost 0 bases, with 9 bases spanning the gap. The CDR3 totals 12 residues. Germline CDR1 reads SQVTM; CDR2 reads ANQGSEA. The CDR3 region has the DNA TGCAGCGTCACAATCAGCTCCTACGAGCAGTACTTC. Its translation: CSVTISSYEQYF.

The rearrangement links TRBV29-1 to TRBJ2-7; D unresolved. This CDR3 spans 14 amino acids. Germline assignment: CDR1 SQVTM and CDR2 ANQGSEA. Deletions cut 4 bases from V and 2 bases from J, with 15 bases between. The CDR3: CSVGAMLGTYEQYF. The CDR3 region has the DNA TGCAGCGTTGGAGCTATGTTGGGGACCTACGAGCAGTACTTC.

The chain has TRBV6-5 and TRBJ1-6, with 7 bases that match TRBD1. The CDR3 is 15 amino acids. V was pared by 10 bases and J by 7 bases, with 13 bases of the junction left unmatched. Germline CDR1 is MNHEY and CDR2 is SVGAGI. CDR3 amino acids: CATRRGPNRNSPLHF. DNA of the CDR3: TGTGCCACACGGAGGGGGCCGAACCGCAATTCACCCCTCCACTTT.

This sequence joins TRBV10-3 and TRBJ2-7, with 7 bases matching TRBD2. The CDR3 has 16 amino acids. Germline V CDR1 and CDR2: ENHRY, SYGVKD. V lost 2 bases to trimming and J lost 4 bases; unmatched junction nucleotides: 11. CDR3 sequence (DNA): TGTGCCATCAGTGAGCTTGGAGGGAGGGCCAGTTACGAGCAGTACTTC. Translation: CAISELGGRASYEQYF.

The chain has TRBV10-3 and TRBJ2-7; D remains unclear. Trimming cost V 0 bases and J 2 bases, with 11 bases left between them. The CDR3 runs 15 residues. Germline V gene lookup returns CDR1 ENHRY and CDR2 SYGVKD. CDR3 sequence reads: CAISESLDKAYEQYF. The CDR3 coding sequence is TGTGCCATCAGTGAGTCGTTAGACAAAGCCTACGAGCAGTACTTC.

This chain connects TRBV14 to TRBJ2-3; unclear D gene. Trimming cost V 8 bases and J 3 bases, with 18 bases left between them. This CDR3 has 15 amino acids. Looked up from germline, CDR1 is SGHDN and CDR2 is FVKESK. The CDR3 protein is CASHTMAVETDTQYF. The CDR3 nucleotides are TGTGCCAGCCACACGATGGCAGTGGAGACAGATACGCAGTATTTT.

This clone has a handful of counts. The chain recombines TRBV7-2 with TRBJ2-7; 13 nucleotides align to TRBD2. Per the germline V gene, CDR1 is SGHTA and CDR2 is FQGNSA. V was pared by 1 base and J by 6 bases, with 3 bases of the junction left unmatched. The CDR3 is 15 residues long. The CDR3 bases are TGTGCCAGCAGCTTAGGAGGACTAGCGGGAGTCGAGCAGTACTTC. It yields the protein CASSLGGLAGVEQYF.

This chain uses TRBV29-1 with TRBJ1-1; D gene uncertain. The CDR3 is 11 residues long. From germline, CDR1 is SQVTM and CDR2 ANQGSEA. V shed 4 bases and J shed 8 bases, with 11 bases lying between them. Here the CDR3 reads CSVGGGKEAFF. CDR3 sequence (DNA): TGCAGCGTTGGAGGAGGGAAGGAAGCTTTCTTT.

This clone was detected only a few times. The chain combines TRBV19 with TRBJ2-2; D is undetermined. The CDR3 totals 14 residues. The ends were cut back, 7 bases at V and 0 bases at J, with 9 bases in the middle. In germline, CDR1 is LNHDA, CDR2 SQIVND (reference sequence). The CDR3 protein is CASTIGPNTGELFF. The CDR3 DNA reads TGTGCCAGTACCATAGGGCCGAACACCGGGGAGCTGTTTTTT.

The CDR3 protein is CASSLERTGTDTQYF. DNA of the CDR3: TGCGCCAGCAGCTTGGAAAGGACAGGCACAGATACGCAGTATTTT. The V gene is TRBV5-1, the J gene TRBJ2-3, with D possibly being TRBD1 (6 bases). Germline CDR1 SGHRS, CDR2 YFSETQ. The CDR3 runs 15 residues. Trimming left V 0 bases short and J 1 base short, with 9 bases between.

The rearrangement uses TRBV6-4 and TRBJ2-1, with 11 bases fitting TRBD1. J lost 5 bases, V lost 6 bases, and 6 bases had no gene match. The CDR3 runs to 15 residues. The germline V gene has CDR1 MRHNA and CDR2 SNTAGT. CDR3 region: CASRAGQGANNEQFF. In nucleotides, the CDR3 is TGTGCCAGCAGAGCCGGACAGGGGGCAAACAATGAGCAGTTCTTC.

For this clone: The same CDR3 is also encoded by other DNA sequences in this sample. The chain combines TRBV30 with TRBJ1-5; D gene unclear. Germline V gives CDR1 GTSNPN, CDR2 SVGIG (reference sequence). This CDR3 contains 13 residues. With 5 bases removed from V and 6 bases from J, the gap between germline ends came to 14 bases. Written as DNA, the CDR3 is TGTGCCTGGTCAACGGGAGAGGGTCAGCCCCAGCATTTT. This sequence encodes CAWSTGEGQPQHF.

The gene calls are TRBV5-6 and TRBJ2-5; D gene uncertain. The V end was cut by 0 bases, the J end by 5 bases, with 8 bases between. The germline V gene has CDR1 SGHDT and CDR2 YYEEEE. This CDR3 contains 13 residues. CDR3 protein: CASSLDGRETQYF. The CDR3 DNA reads TGTGCCAGCAGCTTGGATGGAAGGGAGACCCAGTACTTC.

CDR3 in DNA: TGTGCCTGGAGTGTACTTTGGGGGACCTACAATGAGCAGTTCTTC. This codes for CAWSVLWGTYNEQFF. The rearrangement joins TRBV30 to TRBJ2-1; D is possibly TRBD1 or TRBD2 (5 bases each). Trimming cost V 0 bases and J 2 bases, with 11 bases left between them. The germline CDR1 and CDR2 sequences are GTSNPN and SVGIG (reference sequence). This CDR3 is built from 15 residues. Complete variable domain (other parts from reference TRBV30 and TRBJ2-1): SQTIHQWPATLVQPVGSPLSLECTVEGTSNPNLYWYRQAAGRGLQLLFYSVGIGQISSEVPQNLSASRPQDRQFILSSKKLLLSDSGFYLCAWSVLWGTYNEQFFGPGTRLTVL.

The V call is TRBV13, the J call TRBJ2-3; TRBD2 agrees at 7 bases. V trimming: 5 bases; J trimming: 5 bases; junction bases outside the gene matches: 7. The V gene's germline CDR1 is PRHDT and CDR2 FYEKMQ (reference sequence). The CDR3 is 14 residues long. This chain's CDR3 is CASSTRLAGDTQYF. The CDR3 coding sequence is TGTGCCAGCAGCACGAGACTAGCCGGAGATACGCAGTATTTT.

This clone was picked up a small number of times. The chain couples TRBV29-1 to TRBJ2-7, with 8 bases identical to TRBD1. J gave up 5 bases and V 2 bases, and 5 bases lay outside the gene matches. The CDR3 runs 13 residues. Germline CDR1 reads SQVTM; CDR2 reads ANQGSEA. The CDR3 sequence: CSVETGTGDEQYF. The CDR3 DNA follows: TGCAGCGTTGAAACAGGGACAGGTGACGAGCAGTACTTC.

The gene calls are TRBV5-4 and TRBJ2-5, with D possibly being TRBD1 (6 bases). CDR1 and CDR2 from the germline V gene are SGHNT and YYREEE (reference sequence). The CDR3 is 15 residues long. V shed 1 base and J shed 4 bases, with 14 bases lying between them. CDR3 residues: CASSLFITRGETQYF. In DNA form, the CDR3 reads TGTGCCAGCAGCTTGTTCATTACCAGGGGAGAGACCCAGTACTTC. Looking up the rest from reference TRBV5-4 and TRBJ2-5 gives the full variable domain: ETGVTQSPTHLIKTRGQQVTLRCSSQSGHNTVSWYQQALGQGPQFIFQYYREEENGRGNFPPRFSGLQFPNYSSELNVNALELDDSALYLCASSLFITRGETQYFGPGTRLLVL.

The genes are TRBV29-1 and TRBJ2-1, with TRBD2 matching 12 bases. J was trimmed by 7 bases and V by 3 bases; bases with no gene match: 4. The CDR3 loop spans 14 amino acids. Per germline, CDR1 SQVTM and CDR2 ANQGSEA. Here the CDR3 reads CSVDLAGGLNEQFF. CDR3 in DNA: TGCAGCGTTGACCTAGCGGGAGGGTTGAATGAGCAGTTCTTC.

The rearrangement uses TRBV5-1 and TRBJ1-2; 8 bases line up with TRBD1. Germline V gives CDR1 SGHRS, CDR2 YFSETQ. The CDR3 covers 14 residues. Germline trimming cut 8 bases from V and 2 bases from J; bases unmatched to any gene: 8. In DNA, the CDR3 is TGCGCCAGTGGACAGGGAAGAAGGAACTATGGCTACACCTTC. Amino acid sequence: CASGQGRRNYGYTF.

The V and J genes are TRBV6-1 and TRBJ2-2; no clear D gene. CDR1 MNHNS and CDR2 SASEGT come from the germline V gene. The CDR3 sequence is 14 residues long. The ends were cut back, 7 bases at V and 4 bases at J, with 13 bases in the middle. CDR3 sequence reads: CASTPARSTGELFF. Here the CDR3 DNA reads TGTGCCAGCACCCCGGCCCGGAGCACCGGGGAGCTGTTTTTT.

This chain links TRBV20-1 with TRBJ2-3, with no clear D. CDR1 and CDR2 from the germline V gene are DFQATT and SNEGSKA (reference sequence). The V end was cut by 6 bases, the J end by 2 bases, with 6 bases between. The length of the CDR3 is 11 residues. CDR3: CSATHTDTQYF. CDR3 sequence (DNA): TGCAGTGCCACTCACACAGATACGCAGTATTTT.

The rearrangement uses TRBV2 and TRBJ2-1, with D tentatively TRBD2 (6 bases). CDR3 length: 15 amino acids. Germline CDR1 is SNHLY and CDR2 is FYNNEI. V gave up 2 bases and J gave up 8 bases, with 16 bases separating them. The CDR3: CASSETTRRGDEQFF. The CDR3 DNA sequence: TGTGCCAGCAGTGAAACGACTAGGAGAGGGGATGAGCAGTTCTTC.

The sample holds a few counts of this clone. This chain joins TRBV27 and TRBJ2-7; 10 positions agree with TRBD1. V lost 6 bases and J lost 3; bases outside the gene matches: 2. The length of the CDR3 is 13 residues. Germline V gives CDR1 MNHEY, CDR2 SMNVEV (reference sequence). The DNA of the CDR3 is TGTGCCAGCAGACGGACAGGGGGCTACGAGCAGTACTTC. It translates to CASRRTGGYEQYF.

Only a few counts were recorded for this clone. This chain links TRBV29-1 with TRBJ2-5; D is perhaps TRBD2 (7 bases). From germline, CDR1 is SQVTM and CDR2 ANQGSEA. Trimming stripped 7 bases from V and 5 bases from J, with 17 bases between. The CDR3 contains 13 residues. CDR3 bases: TGCAGCGGTACAGGGAAGGGAGGGGAGACCCAGTACTTC. Amino acids: CSGTGKGGETQYF.

The V gene is TRBV25-1, the J gene TRBJ1-1; D remains ambiguous. Trimming took 4 bases from V and 0 from J, leaving 9 bases between them. Germline-derived CDR1 and CDR2 are MGHDK and SYGVNS. The CDR3 is 14 residues long. This CDR3 reads CASSVGFMNTEAFF. CDR3 DNA: TGTGCCAGCAGTGTAGGGTTCATGAACACTGAAGCTTTCTTT. Drawing the rest from reference TRBV25-1 and TRBJ1-1, the complete variable domain is EADIYQTPRYLVIGTGKKITLECSQTMGHDKMYWYQQDPGMELHLIHYSYGVNSTEKGDLSSESTVSRIRTEHFPLTLESARPSHTSQYLCASSVGFMNTEAFFGQGTRLTVV.

The genes are TRBV28 and TRBJ2-7; no definite D call. Trimming removed 7 bases at V and 6 bases at J, with 10 bases between. The CDR3 has 11 residues. Germline CDR1 reads MDHEN; CDR2 reads SYDVKM. The chain's CDR3 is CASKGVVEQYF. CDR3 DNA: TGTGCCAGCAAGGGTGTAGTCGAGCAGTACTTC.

This clone was seen only a few times. The V gene is TRBV29-1, the J gene TRBJ2-3; D may correspond to TRBD1 or TRBD2 (5 bases each). Looked up from germline, CDR1 is SQVTM and CDR2 is ANQGSEA. The CDR3 is 15 amino acids. Trimming pared 4 bases from V and 2 bases from J, leaving 16 bases between. The CDR3 DNA follows: TGCAGCGTTGTATCTATGGGGACCTCCACAGATACGCAGTATTTT. Translation: CSVVSMGTSTDTQYF.

V is TRBV28 and J is TRBJ2-3; 11 positions agree with TRBD1. V was clipped by 6 bases and J by 4 bases; unmatched bases: 12. The CDR3 runs to 17 residues. Germline V gene data show CDR1 as MDHEN and CDR2 as SYDVKM. CDR3 in DNA: TGTGCCAGCAGCCTGACACAACCGGGACAGGGGGCAGATACGCAGTATTTT. Translating it yields CASSLTQPGQGADTQYF.